The sequence of this T cell receptor (beta chain) was determined in a study of cytomegalovirus exposure and HLA in healthy donors. General study results and limits: Analysis was carried out at a later point, and it linked a missense DCLRE1C variant to TCR beta V- and J-gene trimming. A later analysis appeared to link common viral pathogens to several of the most significant clusters. The study flagged approximately 180 TCR beta chains as cytomegalovirus-associated. According to a later analysis, most TCR beta chains associated with CMV appeared HLA-restricted.

As to this clone: Its matching antigen is unknown.

Trimming removed 0 bases at V and 13 bases at J, with 10 bases between. The germline CDR1 and CDR2 sequences are LGHNT and FRNRAP. CDR3 length: 12 amino acids. Amplification used 60 Vbeta primers and 13 Jbeta primers. Measured with immunoSEQ multiplex PCR; TCRdb has only the in-frame clones, and not every one. This sample has roughly 100,000 clones, with over 75% found just once. The chain carries TRBV12-5 and TRBJ2-1; maybe TRBD1 (5 bases). The clonotype was recovered from a woman aged 40-49 years in good health and CMV-seropositive. The sample comprised PBMCs. The CDR3 sequence is CASGLVPGHQFF. CDR3 nucleotide sequence: TGTGCTAGTGGTTTGGTACCAGGGCACCAGTTCTTC.